The entry that follows covers one TCR beta chain sequence. The antigen this receptor binds is unknown. Within one base of it there is no much larger clone, and no base qualities were kept. The data originate from a study of breast tumors, draining lymph nodes, adjacent tissues (TCRdb year 2016). General notes on the study: In breast cancer patients, the study compared the TCR beta repertoires of tumor, adjacent nontumor tissue and axillary lymph nodes. In human breast cancer, the study set out to assess how tumor, surrounding tissue and draining lymph node repertoires relate to one another and whether T cells might be exchanged between them. Study-level results and caveats: The conclusion that tumor T cells originate in lymph nodes was framed as consistent with a hypothesis rather than directly demonstrated. The data were considered consistent with most tumor T cells being derived from the lymph node and subsequently expanding within tumor tissue. Tumor and nontumor tissue repertoires were significantly more similar in luminal-like than in basal-like breast cancer. Tumors showed preferential V and J gene usage, and their T-cell repertoire diversity fell below that of lymph nodes yet above that of nontumor tissue.

The instrument was an Illumina HiSeq 2000. TCR beta chain libraries were generated through multiplex PCR amplification. The amplified TCR beta chain products were analyzed by high-throughput sequencing. The public reads were reprocessed in TCRdb via fastp at Q25 and MiXCR, keeping in-frame beta chains. Each CDR3 protein appears once, grouped with its most common genes and DNA. The sample table shows more than 10,000 distinct CDR3 sequences, and roughly 62% are seen once. 45% to 55% of the sample goes to the ten largest clones. CDR1 and CDR2 are drawn from the germline V gene: SGDLS, YYNGEE. Ends trimmed: V by 10 bases, J by 8 bases; bases unmatched to a gene: 0. The CDR3 goes from the cysteine to the phenylalanine over 9 residues. Only the CDR3 DNA is retained, 27 bases long and in frame from the first base. The adjacent samples were made up of nontumor breast tissue that surrounded the tumor.

The sequence was collected from a female donor with breast cancer. Some clones in this sample may be carry-over from other donors' samples. The sequencing input was tumor-adjacent breast tissue. The chain links TRBV9 with TRBJ2-1; TRBD1 lines up with 7 middle nucleotides. The CDR3 amino acid sequence is: CADRDEQFF. The DNA is as follows: TGTGCCGACAGGGATGAGCAGTTCTTC.